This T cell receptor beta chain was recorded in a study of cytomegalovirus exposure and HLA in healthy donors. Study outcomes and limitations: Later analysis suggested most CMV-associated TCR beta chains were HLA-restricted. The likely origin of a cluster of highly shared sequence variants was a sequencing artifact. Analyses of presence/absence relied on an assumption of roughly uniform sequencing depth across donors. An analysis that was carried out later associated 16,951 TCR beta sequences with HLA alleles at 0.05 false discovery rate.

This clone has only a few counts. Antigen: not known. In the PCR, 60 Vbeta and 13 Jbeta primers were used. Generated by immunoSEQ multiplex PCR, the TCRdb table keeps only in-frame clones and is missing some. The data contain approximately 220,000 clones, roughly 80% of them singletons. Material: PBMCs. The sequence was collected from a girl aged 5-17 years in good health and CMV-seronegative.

DNA of the CDR3: TGTGCCAGCGGTGAGGGGACCGGGACAGCAGATGAAAAACTGTTTTTT. It encodes CASGEGTGTADEKLFF. This chain connects TRBV7-9 to TRBJ1-4, with 7 bases matching TRBD1. The CDR3 is made up of 16 amino acids. Unmatched junction bases numbered 15, after V lost 8 bases and J lost 6 bases. Germline V gene sequence: CDR1 SEHNR, CDR2 FQNEAQ (reference sequence).